This TCR beta chain was obtained from a study of cytomegalovirus exposure and HLA in healthy donors. Sequencing was performed with immunoSEQ multiplex PCR; in TCRdb, only in-frame clones are kept and a portion is missing. The sample lists about 360,000 clones, around 86% occurring once. Germline CDR1 and CDR2: SNHLY and FYNNEI. The V end lost 7 bases, the J end lost 2 bases, and 8 bases lay between the germline ends. The CDR3 is 12 residues long. The chain links TRBV2 to TRBJ1-2; maybe TRBD1 (5 bases). The TCR sequence derives from a woman in her late teens or twenties in good health and CMV-seronegative. The sample consisted of PBMCs. The CDR3 DNA reads as TGTGCCAGCAAAGACAGCAACTATGGCTACACCTTC. Translation: CASKDSNYGYTF.